This TCR beta chain was profiled in a study of cytomegalovirus exposure and HLA in healthy donors. After removal of 5 bases from V and 4 bases from J, the junction contained 2 bases not matched to a gene. CDR1 is LNHDA and CDR2 is SQIVND in the germline V gene (reference sequence). The CDR3 is made up of 14 amino acids. Both 60 Vbeta primers and 13 Jbeta primers went into the PCR. Repertoires were generated with immunoSEQ multiplex PCR, while TCRdb's copy carries only in-frame clones and drops some. The data show about 130,000 clones, with about four fifths seen just once and 4.5% to 5% held by the top ten.

The TCR sequence derives from a man in his thirties or forties in good health. The chain recombines TRBV19 with TRBJ1-2; 12 bases are shared with TRBD1. The sample taken for sequencing was PBMCs. The DNA for the CDR3 is TGTGCCAGTAGTGGGACAGGGGGCAGCTATGGCTACACCTTC. This translates into CASSGTGGSYGYTF.